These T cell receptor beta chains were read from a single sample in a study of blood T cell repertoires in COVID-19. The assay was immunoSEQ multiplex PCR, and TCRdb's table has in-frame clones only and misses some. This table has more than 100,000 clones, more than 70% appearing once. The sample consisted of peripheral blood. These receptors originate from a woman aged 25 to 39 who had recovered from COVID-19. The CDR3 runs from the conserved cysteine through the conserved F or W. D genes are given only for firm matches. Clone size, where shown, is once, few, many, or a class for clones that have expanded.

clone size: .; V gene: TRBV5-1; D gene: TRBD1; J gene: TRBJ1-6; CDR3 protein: CASSGTGDNNSPLHF; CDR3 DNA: TGCGCCAGCAGCGGGACAGGGGACAATAATTCACCCCTCCACTTT
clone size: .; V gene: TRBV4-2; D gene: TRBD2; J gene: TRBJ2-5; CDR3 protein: CASSQDTSGRSWQETQYF; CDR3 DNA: TGTGCCAGCAGCCAAGATACTAGCGGGAGGAGTTGGCAAGAGACCCAGTACTTC
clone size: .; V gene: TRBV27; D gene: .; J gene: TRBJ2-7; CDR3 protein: CASSFNRVPKYF; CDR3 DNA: TGTGCCAGCAGTTTTAACCGGGTTCCGAAGTACTTC
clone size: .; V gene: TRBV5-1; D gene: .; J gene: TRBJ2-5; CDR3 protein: CASSLTSLQETQYF; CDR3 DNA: TGCGCCAGCAGCTTGACTAGCCTCCAAGAGACCCAGTACTTC
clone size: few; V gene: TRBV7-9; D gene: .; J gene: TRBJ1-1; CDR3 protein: CASSPRRNTEAFF; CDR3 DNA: TGTGCCAGCAGCCCCCGTAGGAACACTGAAGCTTTCTTT
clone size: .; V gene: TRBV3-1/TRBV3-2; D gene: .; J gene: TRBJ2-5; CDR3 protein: CASSPAGLGETQYF; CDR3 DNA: TGTGCCAGCAGCCCAGCGGGTCTGGGGGAGACCCAGTACTTC
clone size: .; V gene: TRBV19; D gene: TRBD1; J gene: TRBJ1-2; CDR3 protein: CASSPTGPYGYTF; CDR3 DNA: TGTGCCAGTAGCCCGACAGGGCCCTATGGCTACACCTTC
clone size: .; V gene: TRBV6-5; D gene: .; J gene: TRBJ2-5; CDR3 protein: CASTNQGRQYF; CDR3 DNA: TGTGCCAGCACTAACCAGGGGCGCCAGTACTTC
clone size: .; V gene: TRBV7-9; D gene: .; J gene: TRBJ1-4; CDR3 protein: CASSLAGAANEKLFF; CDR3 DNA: TGTGCCAGCAGCTTAGCAGGGGCGGCTAATGAAAAACTGTTTTTT
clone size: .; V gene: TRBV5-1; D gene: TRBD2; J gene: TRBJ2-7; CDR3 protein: CASSLGGVAAGEQYF; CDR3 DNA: TGCGCCAGCAGCTTGGGAGGGGTTGCAGCGGGAGAGCAGTACTTC
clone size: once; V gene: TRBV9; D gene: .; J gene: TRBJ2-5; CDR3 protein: CASSVGARQETQYF; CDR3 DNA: TGTGCCAGCAGCGTAGGGGCAAGACAAGAGACCCAGTACTTC
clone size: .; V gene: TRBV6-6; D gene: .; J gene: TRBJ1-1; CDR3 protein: CASRTGTEAFF; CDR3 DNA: TGTGCCAGTAGAACGGGCACTGAAGCTTTCTTT
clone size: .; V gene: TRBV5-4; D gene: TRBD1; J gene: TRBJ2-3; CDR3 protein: CASSLEIGTGVITDTQYF; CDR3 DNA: TGTGCCAGCAGCTTGGAAATCGGGACAGGGGTCATCACAGATACGCAGTATTTT
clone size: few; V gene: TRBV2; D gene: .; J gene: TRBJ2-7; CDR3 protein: CASSEAGQPTYEQYF; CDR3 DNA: TGTGCCAGCAGTGAAGCTGGGCAGCCTACCTACGAGCAGTACTTC
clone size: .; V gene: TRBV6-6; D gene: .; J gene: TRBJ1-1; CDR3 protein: CASSLTRNTEAFF; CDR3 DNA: TGTGCCAGCAGCCTAACTAGGAACACTGAAGCTTTCTTT
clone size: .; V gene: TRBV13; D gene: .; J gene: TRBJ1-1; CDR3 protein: CASSLDPGTEAFF; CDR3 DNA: TGTGCCAGCAGCTTAGACCCGGGTACTGAAGCTTTCTTT
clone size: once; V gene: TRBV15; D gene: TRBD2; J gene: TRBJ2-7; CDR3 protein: CATSRLAGESEQYF; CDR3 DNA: TGTGCCACCAGCAGACTAGCGGGAGAATCCGAGCAGTACTTC
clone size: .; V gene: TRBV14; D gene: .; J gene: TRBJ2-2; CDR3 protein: CASSTTGHTGELFF; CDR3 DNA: TGTGCCAGCAGCACGACAGGTCACACCGGGGAGCTGTTTTTT
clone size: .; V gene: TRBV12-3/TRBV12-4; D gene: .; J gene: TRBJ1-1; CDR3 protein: CASRLGQNTEAFF; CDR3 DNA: TGTGCCAGCAGACTCGGACAGAACACTGAAGCTTTCTTT
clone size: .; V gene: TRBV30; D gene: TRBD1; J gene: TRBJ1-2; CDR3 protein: CAWSVSDRPRWGYTF; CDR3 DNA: TGTGCCTGGAGTGTATCGGACAGGCCCCGGTGGGGCTACACCTTC
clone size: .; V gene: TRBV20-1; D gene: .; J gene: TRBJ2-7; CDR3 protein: CSAATSYEQYF; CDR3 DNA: TGCAGTGCTGCTACCTCCTACGAGCAGTACTTC
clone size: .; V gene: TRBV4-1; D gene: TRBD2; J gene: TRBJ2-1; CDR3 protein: CASSQDRGTSINEQFF; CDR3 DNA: TGCGCCAGCAGCCAAGATAGGGGGACTAGCATCAATGAGCAGTTCTTC
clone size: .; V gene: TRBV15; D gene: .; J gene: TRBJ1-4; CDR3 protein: CATSRDRGYEKLFF; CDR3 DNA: TGTGCCACCAGCAGAGACAGGGGATATGAAAAACTGTTTTTT
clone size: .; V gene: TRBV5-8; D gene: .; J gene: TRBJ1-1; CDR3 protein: CASSLEAAVNTEAFF; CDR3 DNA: TGTGCCAGCAGCTTGGAGGCGGCGGTGAACACTGAAGCTTTCTTT
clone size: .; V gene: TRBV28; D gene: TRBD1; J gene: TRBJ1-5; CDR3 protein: CASRHPGQGNQPQHF; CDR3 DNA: TGTGCCAGCAGACACCCGGGACAGGGGAATCAGCCCCAGCATTTT
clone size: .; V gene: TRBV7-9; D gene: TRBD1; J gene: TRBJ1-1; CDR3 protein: CASSSRQGANTEAFF; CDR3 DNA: TGTGCCAGCAGCTCACGACAGGGGGCGAACACTGAAGCTTTCTTT
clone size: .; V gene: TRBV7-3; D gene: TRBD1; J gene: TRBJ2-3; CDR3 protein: CASSSGQGKQDTQYF; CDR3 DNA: TGTGCCAGCAGCTCGGGACAGGGGAAGCAAGATACGCAGTATTTT
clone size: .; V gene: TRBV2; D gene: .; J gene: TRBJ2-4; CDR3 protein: CASSEAPLGAVVIQYF; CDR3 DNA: TGTGCCAGCAGTGAAGCCCCGTTGGGGGCAGTCGTCATTCAGTACTTC
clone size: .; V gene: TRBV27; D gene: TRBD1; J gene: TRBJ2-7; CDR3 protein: CASSSPTGNLYEQYF; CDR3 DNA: TGTGCCAGCAGCTCTCCGACAGGGAACCTATACGAGCAGTACTTC
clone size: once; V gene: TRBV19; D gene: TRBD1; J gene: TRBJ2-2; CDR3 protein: CASSIRTGQPGAGELFF; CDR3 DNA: TGTGCCAGTAGTATTAGGACAGGCCAACCGGGCGCCGGGGAGCTGTTTTTT